Each of the 17 T cell receptor beta chains below was sequenced from the same sample in a study of blood T cell repertoires in COVID-19. Profiling relied on immunoSEQ multiplex PCR, and the TCRdb table lists in-frame clones only, not all of them. The table shows under 250,000 clones, with roughly nine tenths occurring only once. Sequenced input: peripheral blood. Every receptor here comes from a man aged 55 to 70 who had recovered from COVID-19.

This chain joins TRBV7-3 and TRBJ2-2, with TRBD2 identical over 7 bases. The germline CDR1 and CDR2 sequences are SGHTA and FQGTGA. V lost 2 bases to trimming and J lost 6 bases; unmatched junction nucleotides: 3. The CDR3 contains 14 residues. The CDR3 nucleotides read TGTGCCAGCAGCTTAGGGCTAGCGGCCGGGGAGCTGTTTTTT. It yields the protein CASSLGLAAGELFF.

The V call is TRBV19, the J call TRBJ2-5; D is perhaps TRBD1 (6 bases). This CDR3 is built from 15 residues. V was cut by 0 bases and J by 5 bases, with 13 bases left in between. Germline V gene sequence: CDR1 LNHDA, CDR2 SQIVND (reference sequence). The CDR3, as DNA: TGTGCCAGTAGTATAGATGGGGCAGGGGAGGAGACCCAGTACTTC. This sequence encodes CASSIDGAGEETQYF.

The gene calls are TRBV19 and TRBJ2-5; D call uncertain. Germline V gives CDR1 LNHDA, CDR2 SQIVND (reference sequence). There are 15 residues in the CDR3. Trimming removed 2 bases at V and 1 base at J, with 11 bases between. The CDR3 DNA sequence: TGTGCCAGTAGTATACAAAGTAACAGCCAAGAGACCCAGTACTTC. It is translated as CASSIQSNSQETQYF.

V is TRBV5-4 and J is TRBJ1-3, with 7 bases lining up with TRBD1. V was clipped by 2 bases and J by 0 bases; unmatched bases: 5. This CDR3 comprises 16 residues. CDR1 and CDR2 from the germline V gene are SGHNT and YYREEE (reference sequence). The CDR3, as DNA: TGTGCCAGCAGCTTCACAGGGGACCTCTCTGGAAACACCATATATTTT. Translated: CASSFTGDLSGNTIYF.

The rearrangement uses TRBV18 and TRBJ2-1; 9 bases are a match to TRBD2. Losses at the gene ends were 3 bases for V and 5 bases for J; bases not matched to a gene: 8. Germline CDR1 KGHSH, CDR2 LQKENI. The CDR3 spans 16 residues. The CDR3 nucleotides are TGTGCCAGCTCACCCCTGACAAGCGGGGGGAACAATGAGCAGTTCTTC. Amino acid sequence: CASSPLTSGGNNEQFF.

This chain connects TRBV27 to TRBJ1-5; a possible D gene is TRBD1 (6 bases). This CDR3 contains 13 residues. Germline V lookup: CDR1 MNHEY, CDR2 SMNVEV (reference sequence). V lost 6 bases and J lost 5, with 11 bases in between. The chain's CDR3 is CASRKDRYQPQHF. CDR3 sequence (DNA): TGTGCCAGCAGGAAGGACAGATATCAGCCCCAGCATTTT.

The chain couples TRBV18 to TRBJ1-4; D call uncertain. The V gene lost 3 bases and the J gene lost 2 bases, with 10 bases spanning the gap. CDR3 length: 15 residues. Germline V CDR1 and CDR2: KGHSH, LQKENI. Here the CDR3 DNA reads TGTGCCAGCTCACCGGGAGGCAGGACTAATGAAAAACTGTTTTTT. It yields the protein CASSPGGRTNEKLFF.

The sample holds one count of this clone. V gene TRBV6-5 combines with J gene TRBJ1-5; no firm D call. V lost 6 bases to trimming and J lost 0 bases, with 3 bases between them. The CDR3 has 12 amino acids. Germline loops: CDR1 MNHEY, CDR2 SVGAGI. The CDR3 region has the DNA TGTGCCAGCAGCCATAGCAATCAGCCCCAGCATTTT. As protein: CASSHSNQPQHF.

The rearrangement uses TRBV7-9 and TRBJ2-1; TRBD2 matches 12 bases. CDR1 is SEHNR and CDR2 is FQNEAQ in the germline V gene (reference sequence). The CDR3 contains 16 residues. Trimming cost V 5 bases and J 6 bases; bases outside gene matches: 8. The CDR3 sequence: CASSTLAGGPSNEQFF. The DNA for the CDR3 is TGTGCCAGCAGCACTCTAGCGGGAGGGCCTAGCAATGAGCAGTTCTTC.

The chain uses TRBV5-1 and TRBJ2-3, with 8 bases lining up with TRBD2. The CDR3 consists of 15 residues. The trim removed 4 bases at V and 6 bases at J, leaving 10 bases unmatched. Germline V gene lookup returns CDR1 SGHRS and CDR2 YFSETQ. The chain's CDR3 is CASSGTRGAPDTQYF. The CDR3 nucleotides are TGCGCCAGCAGCGGGACGCGGGGGGCCCCGGATACGCAGTATTTT.

The V and J genes are TRBV3-1 (or the pseudogene TRBV3-2) and TRBJ2-1; D not resolved. Trimming stripped 2 bases from V and 4 bases from J, with 6 bases between. The germline V gene has CDR1 LGHDT and CDR2 YNNKEL (reference sequence). The CDR3 is 13 amino acids. The CDR3: CASSQQAYNEQFF. CDR3 bases: TGTGCCAGCAGCCAACAGGCGTACAATGAGCAGTTCTTC.

Of note for this clone: This specimen includes other DNA sequences encoding the same CDR3. The chain combines TRBV28 with TRBJ2-1; possible D gene TRBD1, 5 bases. The V and J ends lost 4 bases and 3 bases respectively, with 7 bases between them. The CDR3 is made up of 13 amino acids. Germline CDR1 is MDHEN and CDR2 is SYDVKM. This CDR3 is CASSSRGYNEQFF. In DNA form, the CDR3 reads TGTGCCAGCAGTTCTAGGGGCTACAATGAGCAGTTCTTC.

This chain links TRBV5-5 with TRBJ2-1; D is possibly TRBD1 (5 bases). The CDR3 runs 15 residues. V lost 4 bases, J lost 11 bases, and 22 bases lay in between. CDR1 and CDR2 (germline): SGHKS, YYEKEE (reference sequence). The DNA for the CDR3 is TGTGCCAGCAGCCCTTCACAGGTGGAGTTTAATCAGCAGTTCTTC. Protein: CASSPSQVEFNQQFF.

This clone was counted a single time. The V call is TRBV7-3, the J call TRBJ2-1; 8 nucleotides align to TRBD2. This CDR3 spans 17 amino acids. Germline CDR1 reads SGHTA; CDR2 reads FQGTGA. V shed 0 bases and J 1 base; nucleotides not matched to a gene: 5. CDR3 protein: CASSLTGAGVSYNEQFF. In nucleotides, the CDR3 is TGTGCCAGCAGCTTAACGGGAGCGGGAGTTTCCTACAATGAGCAGTTCTTC.

The V gene is TRBV11-2, the J gene TRBJ2-6; tentatively, D is TRBD1 (5 bases). The CDR3 is 15 residues long. V was pared by 6 bases and J by 2 bases, with 11 bases between. Germline V lookup: CDR1 SGHAT, CDR2 FQNNGV. The DNA for the CDR3 is TGTGCCAGCAGGGGGCCCCGGGCTGGGGCCAACGTCCTGACTTTC. This gives the protein CASRGPRAGANVLTF.

A note on this clone: The junction departs from the called germline gene at one end, perhaps through a read error. The V and J genes are TRBV15 and TRBJ2-3; the match to TRBD2 covers 9 bases. This CDR3 is built from 14 residues. Germline lookup yields CDR1 LNHNV and CDR2 YYDKDF (reference sequence). The CDR3 bases are TGTGCCACCAGGGATAGCGGGGGCACAAATACGCAGTATTTT. Amino acid sequence: CATRDSGGTNTQYF.

The gene calls are TRBV21-1 and TRBJ2-2; the DNA was not compared with TRBD1, the D call given in the table. TRBV21-1 is a recognized pseudogene. The CDR3 spans 17 residues. The CDR3 protein is CASSKVGGTGVSGELFF. In DNA form, the CDR3 reads TGTGCCAGCAGCAAAGTGGGAGGGACAGGGGTCTCCGGGGAGCTGTTTTTT.